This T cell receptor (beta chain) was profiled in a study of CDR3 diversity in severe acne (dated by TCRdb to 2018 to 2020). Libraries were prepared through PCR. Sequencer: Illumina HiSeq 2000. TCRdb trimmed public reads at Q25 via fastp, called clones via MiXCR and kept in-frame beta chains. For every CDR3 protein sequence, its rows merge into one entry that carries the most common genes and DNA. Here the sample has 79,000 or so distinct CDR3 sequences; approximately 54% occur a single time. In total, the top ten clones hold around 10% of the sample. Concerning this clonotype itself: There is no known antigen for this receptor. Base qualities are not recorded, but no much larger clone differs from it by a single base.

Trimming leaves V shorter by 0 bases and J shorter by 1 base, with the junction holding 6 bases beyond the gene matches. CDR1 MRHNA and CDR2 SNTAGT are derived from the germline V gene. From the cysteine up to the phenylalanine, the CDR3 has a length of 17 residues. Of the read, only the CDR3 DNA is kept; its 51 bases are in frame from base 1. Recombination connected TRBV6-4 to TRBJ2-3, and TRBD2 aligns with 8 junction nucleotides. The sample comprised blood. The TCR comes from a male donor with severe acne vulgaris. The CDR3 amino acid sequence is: CASSDSPAGAGTDTQYF. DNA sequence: TGTGCCAGCAGTGACTCACCAGCGGGAGCTGGCACAGATACGCAGTATTTT.